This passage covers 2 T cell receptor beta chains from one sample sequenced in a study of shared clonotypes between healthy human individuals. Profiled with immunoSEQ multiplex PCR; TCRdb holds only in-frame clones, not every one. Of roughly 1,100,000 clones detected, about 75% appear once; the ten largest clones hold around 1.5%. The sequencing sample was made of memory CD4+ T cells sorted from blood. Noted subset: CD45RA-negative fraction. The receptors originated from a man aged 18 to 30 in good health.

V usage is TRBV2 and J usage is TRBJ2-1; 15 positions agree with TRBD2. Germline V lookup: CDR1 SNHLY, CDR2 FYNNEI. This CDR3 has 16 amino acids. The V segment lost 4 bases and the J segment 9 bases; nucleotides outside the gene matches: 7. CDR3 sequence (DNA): TGTGCCAGCAGTGCTACCGGACTAGCGGGAGGGAGTGAGCAGTTCTTC. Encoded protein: CASSATGLAGGSEQFF.

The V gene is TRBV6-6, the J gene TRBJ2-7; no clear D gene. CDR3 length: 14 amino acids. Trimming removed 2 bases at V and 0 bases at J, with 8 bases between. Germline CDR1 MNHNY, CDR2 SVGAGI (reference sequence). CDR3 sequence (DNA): TGTGCCAGCAGTTACGGCTCGAGCTCCTACGAGCAGTACTTC. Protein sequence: CASSYGSSSYEQYF.